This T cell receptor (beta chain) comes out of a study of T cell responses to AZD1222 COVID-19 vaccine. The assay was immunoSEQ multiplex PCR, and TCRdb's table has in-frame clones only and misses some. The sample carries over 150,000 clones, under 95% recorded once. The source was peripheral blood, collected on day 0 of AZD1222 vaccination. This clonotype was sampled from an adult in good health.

The CDR3 here is CASSLATPGANVLTF. The CDR3 DNA reads as TGCGCCAGCAGCTTGGCTACCCCTGGGGCCAACGTCCTGACTTTC. The V and J genes are TRBV5-1 and TRBJ2-6; D is uncertain. The V end was cut by 0 bases, the J end by 2 bases, with 6 bases between. Looked up from germline, CDR1 is SGHRS and CDR2 is YFSETQ. This CDR3 has 15 amino acids.